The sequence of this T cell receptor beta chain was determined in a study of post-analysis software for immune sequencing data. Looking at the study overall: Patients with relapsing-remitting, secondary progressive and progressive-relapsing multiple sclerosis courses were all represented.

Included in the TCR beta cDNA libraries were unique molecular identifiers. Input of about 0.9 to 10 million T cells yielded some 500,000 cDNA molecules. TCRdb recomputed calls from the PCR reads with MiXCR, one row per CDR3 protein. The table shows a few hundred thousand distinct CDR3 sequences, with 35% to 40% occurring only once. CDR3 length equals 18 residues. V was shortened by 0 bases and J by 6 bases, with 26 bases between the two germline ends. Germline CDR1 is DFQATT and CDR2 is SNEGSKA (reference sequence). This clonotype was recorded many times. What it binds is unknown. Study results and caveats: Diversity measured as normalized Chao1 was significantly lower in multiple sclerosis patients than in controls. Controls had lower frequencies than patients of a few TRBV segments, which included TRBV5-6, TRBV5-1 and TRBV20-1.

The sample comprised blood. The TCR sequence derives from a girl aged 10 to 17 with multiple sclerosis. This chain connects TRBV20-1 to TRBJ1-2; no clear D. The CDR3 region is CSARDPVDAFFRRDGYTF. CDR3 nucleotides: TGCAGTGCTAGAGATCCTGTGGATGCGTTTTTTAGGCGAGATGGCTACACCTTC.